The T cell receptor beta chain described here comes from a study of cytomegalovirus exposure and HLA in healthy donors. Regarding the study as a whole: TCR beta chain V- and J-gene trimming was linked, in a later analysis, to a missense variant in DCLRE1C. Earlier results showed most TCR beta V segments being productive about 87% or about 30% of the time. On later analysis, the bulk of CMV-associated TCR beta chains appeared to be HLA-restricted. Presence/absence analyses supposed approximately even sequencing depth among donors.

Researchers ran the PCR with 60 Vbeta and 13 Jbeta primers. TCRdb keeps only in-frame clones here, not all; method: immunoSEQ multiplex PCR. The profile shows around 99,000 clones, 70% to 85% of them singletons. In the case of this clone: What it recognizes is unknown.

Looked up from germline, CDR1 is SGDLS and CDR2 is YYNGEE. CDR3 length: 15 amino acids. The V and J ends lost 1 base and 8 bases, in that order; junction bases with no gene match: 6. This chain joins TRBV9 and TRBJ2-1; TRBD2 matches at 10 bases. This clonotype was obtained from a male donor in good health and CMV-seronegative. Sequenced input: PBMCs. The CDR3 protein is CASSVRWLAGDEQFF. In nucleotides, the CDR3 is TGTGCCAGCAGCGTACGGTGGCTAGCGGGAGATGAGCAGTTCTTC.